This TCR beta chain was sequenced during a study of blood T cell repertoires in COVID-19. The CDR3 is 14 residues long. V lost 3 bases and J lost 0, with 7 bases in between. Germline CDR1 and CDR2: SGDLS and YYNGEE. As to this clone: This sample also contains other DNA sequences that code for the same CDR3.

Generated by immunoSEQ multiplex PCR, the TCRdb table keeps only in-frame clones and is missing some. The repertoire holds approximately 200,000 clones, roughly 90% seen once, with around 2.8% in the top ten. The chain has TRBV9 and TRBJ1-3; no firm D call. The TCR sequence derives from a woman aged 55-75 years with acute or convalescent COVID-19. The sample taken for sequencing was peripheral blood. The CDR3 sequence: CASSATYSGNTIYF. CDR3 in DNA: TGTGCCAGCAGCGCAACATACTCTGGAAACACCATATATTTT.